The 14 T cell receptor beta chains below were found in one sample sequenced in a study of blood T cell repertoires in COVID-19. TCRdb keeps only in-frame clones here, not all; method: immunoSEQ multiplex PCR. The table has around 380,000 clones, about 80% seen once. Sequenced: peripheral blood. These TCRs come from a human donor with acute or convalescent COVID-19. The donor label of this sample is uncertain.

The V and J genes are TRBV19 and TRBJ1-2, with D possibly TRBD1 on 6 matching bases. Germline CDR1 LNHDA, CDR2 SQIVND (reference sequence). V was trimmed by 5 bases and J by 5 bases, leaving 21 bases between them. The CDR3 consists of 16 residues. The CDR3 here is CASSVPTGRRPYGYTF. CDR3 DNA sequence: TGTGCCAGTAGTGTACCGACAGGACGACGTCCATATGGCTACACCTTC.

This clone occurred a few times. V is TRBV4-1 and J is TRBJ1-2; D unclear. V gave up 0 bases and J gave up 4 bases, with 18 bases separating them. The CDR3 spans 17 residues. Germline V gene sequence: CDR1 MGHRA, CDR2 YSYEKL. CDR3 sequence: CASSQDSLNMAGYGYTF. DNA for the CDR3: TGCGCCAGCAGCCAAGATTCCCTTAACATGGCGGGCTATGGCTACACCTTC.

The chain's CDR3 is CASSPGQLPYEQYF. Here the CDR3 DNA reads TGTGCCAGCAGCCCAGGACAGTTACCCTACGAGCAGTACTTC. The rearrangement links TRBV9 to TRBJ2-7, with TRBD1 as a possible D gene (6 bases). Germline-derived CDR1 and CDR2 are SGDLS and YYNGEE. CDR3 length equals 14 residues. The germline V and J ends were trimmed by 4 bases and 2 bases, with 13 bases remaining between them. The entire variable domain, with the rest obtained from reference TRBV9 and TRBJ2-7, is as follows: DSGVTQTPKHLITATGQRVTLRCSPRSGDLSVYWYQQSLDQGLQFLIQYYNGEERAKGNILERFSAQQFPDLHSELNLSSLELGDSALYFCASSPGQLPYEQYFGPGTRLTVT.

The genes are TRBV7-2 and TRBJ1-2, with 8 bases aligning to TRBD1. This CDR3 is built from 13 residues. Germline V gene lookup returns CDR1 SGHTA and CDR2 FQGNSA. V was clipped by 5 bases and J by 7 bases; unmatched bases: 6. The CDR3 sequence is CASSADRVFGYTF. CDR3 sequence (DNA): TGTGCCAGCAGCGCGGACAGGGTGTTTGGCTACACCTTC.

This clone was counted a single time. This CDR3 is CASKAGTGGRVTEAFF. In nucleotides, the CDR3 is TGTGCCAGTAAAGCCGGGACAGGGGGCCGAGTAACTGAAGCTTTCTTT. This chain connects TRBV19 to TRBJ1-1; 12 bases align to TRBD1. J lost 5 bases, V lost 7 bases, and 11 bases had no gene match. The CDR3 extends over 16 amino acids. CDR1 is LNHDA and CDR2 is SQIVND in the germline V gene (reference sequence). Full variable domain (missing parts from reference TRBV19 and TRBJ1-1): DGGITQSPKYLFRKEGQNVTLSCEQNLNHDAMYWYRQDPGQGLRLIYYSQIVNDFQKGDIAEGYSVSREKKESFPLTVTSAQKNPTAFYLCASKAGTGGRVTEAFFGQGTRLTVV.

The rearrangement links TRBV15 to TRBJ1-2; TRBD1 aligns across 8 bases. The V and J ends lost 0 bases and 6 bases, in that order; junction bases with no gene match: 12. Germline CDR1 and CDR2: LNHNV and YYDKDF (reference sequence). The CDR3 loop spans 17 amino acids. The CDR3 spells CATSRDKGTGFLHGYTF. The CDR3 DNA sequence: TGTGCCACCAGCAGAGATAAGGGGACAGGCTTCCTACATGGCTACACCTTC.

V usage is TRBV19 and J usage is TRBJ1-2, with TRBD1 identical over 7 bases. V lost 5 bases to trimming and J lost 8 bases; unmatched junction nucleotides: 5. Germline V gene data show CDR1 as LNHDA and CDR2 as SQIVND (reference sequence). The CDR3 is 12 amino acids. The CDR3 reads CASSVQGGGYTF. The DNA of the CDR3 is TGTGCCAGTAGTGTCCAGGGGGGCGGCTACACCTTC.

The CDR3 nucleotides read TGTGCCAGCAGCCAAGATGGTCAGGTCAACACTGAAGCTTTCTTT. Protein: CASSQDGQVNTEAFF. The V and J genes are TRBV4-2 and TRBJ1-1; unclear D gene. V gave up 0 bases and J gave up 2 bases, with 10 bases separating them. The CDR3 runs to 15 residues. CDR1 is LGHNA and CDR2 is YNFKEQ in the germline V gene.

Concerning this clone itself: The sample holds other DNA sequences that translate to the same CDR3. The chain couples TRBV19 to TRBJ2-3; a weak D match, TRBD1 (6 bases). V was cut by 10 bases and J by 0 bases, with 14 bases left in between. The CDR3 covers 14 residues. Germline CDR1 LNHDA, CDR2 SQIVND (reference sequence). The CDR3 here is CATRRTESTDTQYF. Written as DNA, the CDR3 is TGTGCCACTCGCCGGACAGAGAGCACAGATACGCAGTATTTT.

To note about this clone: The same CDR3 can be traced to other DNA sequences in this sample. CDR3 residues: CASSEEQGTNEKLFF. In nucleotides, the CDR3 is TGTGCCAGCAGTGAGGAACAGGGCACTAATGAAAAACTGTTTTTT. This rearrangement joins TRBV2 to TRBJ1-4; D might be TRBD1 (6 bases). The CDR3 has 15 amino acids. V gave up 3 bases and J gave up 2 bases, with 10 bases separating them. The V gene's germline CDR1 is SNHLY and CDR2 FYNNEI.

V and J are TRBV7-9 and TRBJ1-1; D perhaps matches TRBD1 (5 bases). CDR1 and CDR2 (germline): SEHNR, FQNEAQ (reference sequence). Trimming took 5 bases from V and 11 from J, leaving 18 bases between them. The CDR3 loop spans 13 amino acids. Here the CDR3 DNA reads TGTGCCAGCAGCCTGGACATAATTCTAGGGGCTTTCTTT. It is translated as CASSLDIILGAFF.

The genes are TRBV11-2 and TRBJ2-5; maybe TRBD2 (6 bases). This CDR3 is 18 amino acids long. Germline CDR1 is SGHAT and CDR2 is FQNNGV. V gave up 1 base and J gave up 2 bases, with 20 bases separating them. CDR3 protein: CASSLVPMDYPVQETQYF. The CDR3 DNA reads TGTGCCAGCAGCTTAGTGCCAATGGACTACCCGGTTCAAGAGACCCAGTACTTC.

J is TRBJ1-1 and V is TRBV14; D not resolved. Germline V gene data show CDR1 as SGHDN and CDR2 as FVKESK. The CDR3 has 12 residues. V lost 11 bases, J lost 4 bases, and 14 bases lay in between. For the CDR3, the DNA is TGTGCCGGGAAACGAGGGAGCACTGAAGCTTTCTTT. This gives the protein CAGKRGSTEAFF.

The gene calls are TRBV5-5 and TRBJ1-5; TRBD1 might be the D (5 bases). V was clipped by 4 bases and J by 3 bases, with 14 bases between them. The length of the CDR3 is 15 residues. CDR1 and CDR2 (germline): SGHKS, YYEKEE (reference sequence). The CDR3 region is CASSQSTGYNQPQHF. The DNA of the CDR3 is TGTGCCAGCAGCCAATCCACAGGTTACAATCAGCCCCAGCATTTT.